One sample yielded the 11 T cell receptor beta chains listed below, sequenced in a study of blood T cell repertoires in COVID-19. TCRdb's table, derived via immunoSEQ multiplex PCR, lists solely in-frame clones and lacks some. This sample has roughly 49,000 clones; about 89% occur once, and the top ten carry 27%. Sequencing used peripheral blood. The receptors were sampled from a human donor in a cohort sampled during active COVID-19.

The rearrangement joins TRBV7-2 to TRBJ2-1; 8 bases agree with TRBD2. The CDR3 loop spans 17 amino acids. V lost 2 bases, J lost 5 bases, and 11 bases stayed unmatched. Germline V gives CDR1 SGHTA, CDR2 FQGNSA. The CDR3 region has the DNA TGTGCCAGCAGCTTATCCCACGGGAGGGCCTTCGACAATGAGCAGTTCTTC. Protein product: CASSLSHGRAFDNEQFF.

The chain recombines TRBV19 with TRBJ1-6, with a possible D match to TRBD1 (5 bases). V was pared by 3 bases and J by 0 bases, with 9 bases between. The CDR3 totals 16 residues. The germline V gene encodes CDR1 LNHDA and CDR2 SQIVND (reference sequence). For the CDR3, the DNA is TGTGCCAGTAGTATCGGGGGGAGCTCCTATAATTCACCCCTCCACTTT. Protein: CASSIGGSSYNSPLHF.

The V gene is TRBV11-2, the J gene TRBJ2-7; TRBD1 agrees at 7 bases. The V gene's germline CDR1 is SGHAT and CDR2 FQNNGV. The trim removed 7 bases at V and 3 bases at J, leaving 15 bases unmatched. CDR3 size: 16 residues. CDR3 in amino acids: CASTPAGTGVLYEQYF. Written as DNA, the CDR3 is TGTGCCAGCACCCCGGCCGGAACAGGGGTCCTCTACGAGCAGTACTTC.

Written as DNA, the CDR3 is TGTGCCAGCAGTTTGACTAGCCAGAACACCGGGGAGCTGTTTTTT. It translates to CASSLTSQNTGELFF. The J gene is TRBJ2-2, the V gene TRBV6-2 or TRBV6-3; 7 bases align to TRBD2. This CDR3 is 15 amino acids long. With 4 bases clipped from V and 1 base from J, the junction kept 3 bases outside the gene matches. Germline CDR1 and CDR2: MNHEY and SVGEGT.

The chain carries TRBV7-2 and TRBJ1-5, with D tentatively TRBD1 (6 bases). Trimming left V 5 bases short and J 2 bases short, with 13 bases between. CDR3 length equals 15 residues. Per the germline V gene, CDR1 is SGHTA and CDR2 is FQGNSA. The CDR3 reads CASSPTGLGNQPQHF. The DNA for the CDR3 is TGTGCCAGCAGCCCTACAGGGTTGGGCAATCAGCCCCAGCATTTT.

CDR3 nucleotides: TGTGCCAGTAGTATCCCCAACAGGGGGCTTATAGGTTCACCCCTCCACTTT. Translation gives CASSIPNRGLIGSPLHF. The V call is TRBV19, the J call TRBJ1-6, with 9 nucleotides matching TRBD1. CDR1 LNHDA and CDR2 SQIVND come from the germline V gene (reference sequence). The CDR3 has 17 residues. Trimming removed 3 bases from V and 9 bases from J; junction bases left unmatched: 12.

The chain uses TRBV27 and TRBJ2-3, with TRBD1 identical over 7 bases. From germline, CDR1 is MNHEY and CDR2 SMNVEV (reference sequence). The CDR3 contains 17 residues. V dropped 2 bases and J dropped 0; count of bases not matched to a gene: 8. The CDR3 DNA is TGTGCCAGCAGTTTAAAGACAGGGACCTCTAGCACAGATACGCAGTATTTT. Translation gives CASSLKTGTSSTDTQYF.

The chain employs TRBV24-1 and TRBJ2-1; TRBD2 aligns across 8 bases. CDR1 and CDR2 (germline): KGHDR, SFDVKD. V shed 1 base and J 6 bases; nucleotides not matched to a gene: 7. CDR3 length: 16 residues. The CDR3 reads CATSDFGPGGSNEQFF. The CDR3 nucleotides read TGTGCCACCAGTGATTTTGGGCCGGGGGGGAGCAATGAGCAGTTCTTC.

DNA for the CDR3: TGTGCCAGCAGCCAAGATCGGCCGATGGCAGCGGGGGGGCTCCACGAGCAGTACTTC. As protein: CASSQDRPMAAGGLHEQYF. The chain uses TRBV3-1 (or the pseudogene TRBV3-2) and TRBJ2-7; 10 nucleotides align to TRBD2. There are 19 residues in the CDR3. Germline V CDR1 and CDR2: LGHDT, YNNKEL (reference sequence). The V and J ends lost 0 bases and 5 bases, in that order; junction bases with no gene match: 16.

This chain connects TRBV7-2 to TRBJ2-5, with D maybe TRBD2 (5 bases). The V end was cut by 3 bases, the J end by 2 bases, with 10 bases between. The germline gives CDR1 SGHTA, CDR2 FQGNSA. The length of the CDR3 is 14 residues. CDR3 bases: TGTGCCAGCAGCTTCGGACTCCCTCAAGAGACCCAGTACTTC. Its translation: CASSFGLPQETQYF.

A word on this clone: Different DNA sequences within this sample yield the same CDR3. The J gene is TRBJ1-5, the V gene TRBV5-4; 9 bases are a match to TRBD1. Per the germline V gene, CDR1 is SGHNT and CDR2 is YYREEE (reference sequence). The CDR3 runs to 14 residues. The trim removed 5 bases at V and 7 bases at J, leaving 7 bases unmatched. CDR3 amino acids: CASSLQGAGQPQHF. The CDR3 DNA follows: TGTGCCAGCAGTTTACAGGGGGCAGGGCAGCCCCAGCATTTT.